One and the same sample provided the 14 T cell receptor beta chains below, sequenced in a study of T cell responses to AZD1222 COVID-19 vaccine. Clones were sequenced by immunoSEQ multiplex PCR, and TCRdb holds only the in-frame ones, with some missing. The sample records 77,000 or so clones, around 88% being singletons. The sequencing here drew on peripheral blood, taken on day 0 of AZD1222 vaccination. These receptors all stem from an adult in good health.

CDR3 region: CASSLPVGGGSSYEQYF. The CDR3 region has the DNA TGTGCCAGCAGTTTGCCGGTGGGCGGGGGTAGCTCCTACGAGCAGTACTTC. The chain employs TRBV28 and TRBJ2-7; 7 nucleotides line up with TRBD2. CDR1 is MDHEN and CDR2 is SYDVKM in the germline V gene. The CDR3 consists of 17 residues. The V segment lost 3 bases and the J segment 0 bases; nucleotides outside the gene matches: 11.

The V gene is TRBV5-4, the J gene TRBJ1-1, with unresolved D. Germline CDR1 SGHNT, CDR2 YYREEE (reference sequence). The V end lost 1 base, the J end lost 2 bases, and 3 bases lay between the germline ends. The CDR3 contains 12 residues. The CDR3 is CASSLSNTEAFF. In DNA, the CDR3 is TGTGCCAGCAGCTTGAGCAACACTGAAGCTTTCTTT.

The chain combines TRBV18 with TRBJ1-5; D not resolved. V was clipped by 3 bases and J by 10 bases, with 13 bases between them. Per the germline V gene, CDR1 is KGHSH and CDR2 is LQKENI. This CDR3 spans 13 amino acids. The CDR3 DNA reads TGTGCCAGCTCACCGGGCAGTACGAAACCCCAGCATTTT. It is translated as CASSPGSTKPQHF.

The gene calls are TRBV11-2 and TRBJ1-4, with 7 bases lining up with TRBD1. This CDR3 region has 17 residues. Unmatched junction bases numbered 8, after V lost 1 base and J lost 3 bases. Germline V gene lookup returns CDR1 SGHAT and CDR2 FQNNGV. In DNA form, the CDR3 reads TGTGCCAGCAGCTTAGCCCCCCGACAGGGTGCTAATGAAAAACTGTTTTTT. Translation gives CASSLAPRQGANEKLFF.

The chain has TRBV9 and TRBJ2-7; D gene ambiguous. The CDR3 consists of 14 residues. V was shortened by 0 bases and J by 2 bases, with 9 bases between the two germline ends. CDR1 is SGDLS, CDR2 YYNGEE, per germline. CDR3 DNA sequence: TGTGCCAGCAGCGTAGGTGGCAGACCCTACGAGCAGTACTTC. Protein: CASSVGGRPYEQYF.

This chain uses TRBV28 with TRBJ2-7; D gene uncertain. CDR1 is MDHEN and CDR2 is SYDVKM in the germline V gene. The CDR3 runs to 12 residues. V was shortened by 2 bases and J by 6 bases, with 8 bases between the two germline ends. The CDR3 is CASSLLEVEQYF. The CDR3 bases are TGTGCCAGCAGTTTACTAGAGGTCGAGCAGTACTTC.

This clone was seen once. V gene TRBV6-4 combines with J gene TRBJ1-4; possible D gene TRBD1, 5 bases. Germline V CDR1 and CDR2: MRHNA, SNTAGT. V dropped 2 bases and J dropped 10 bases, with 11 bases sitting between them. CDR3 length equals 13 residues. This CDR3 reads CASSDRLGGKLFF. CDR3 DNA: TGTGCCAGCAGTGACCGGCTGGGGGGAAAACTGTTTTTT.

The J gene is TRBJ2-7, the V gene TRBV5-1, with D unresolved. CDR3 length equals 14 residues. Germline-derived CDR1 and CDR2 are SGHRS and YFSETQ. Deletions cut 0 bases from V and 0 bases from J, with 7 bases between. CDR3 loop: CASSLADGSYEQYF. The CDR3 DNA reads TGCGCCAGCAGCTTGGCGGACGGCTCCTACGAGCAGTACTTC.

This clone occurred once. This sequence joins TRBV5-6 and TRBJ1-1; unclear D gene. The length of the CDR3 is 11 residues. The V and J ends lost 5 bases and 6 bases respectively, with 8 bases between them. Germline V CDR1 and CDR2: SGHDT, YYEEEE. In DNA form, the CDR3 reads TGTGCCAGCAGTCACCGGGCTGAAGCTTTCTTT. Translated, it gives CASSHRAEAFF.

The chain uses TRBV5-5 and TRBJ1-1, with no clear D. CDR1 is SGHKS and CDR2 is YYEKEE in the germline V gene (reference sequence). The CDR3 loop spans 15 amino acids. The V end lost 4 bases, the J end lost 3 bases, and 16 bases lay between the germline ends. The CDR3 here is CASSEVTDRHTEAFF. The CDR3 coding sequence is TGTGCCAGCAGCGAGGTTACGGACCGACACACTGAAGCTTTCTTT.

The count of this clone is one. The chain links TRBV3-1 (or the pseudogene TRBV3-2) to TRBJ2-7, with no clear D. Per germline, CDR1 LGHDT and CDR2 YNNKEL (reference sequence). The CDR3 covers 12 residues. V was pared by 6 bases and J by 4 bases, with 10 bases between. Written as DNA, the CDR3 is TGTGCCAGCAGAGGGAACTATTACGAGCAGTACTTC. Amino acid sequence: CASRGNYYEQYF.

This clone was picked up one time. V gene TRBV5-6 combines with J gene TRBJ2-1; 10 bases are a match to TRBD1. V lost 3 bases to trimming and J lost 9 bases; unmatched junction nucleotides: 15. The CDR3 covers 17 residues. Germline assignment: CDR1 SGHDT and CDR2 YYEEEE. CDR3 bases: TGTGCCAGCAGCTCTTATTCCGGGACAGGGGCCGTTGGTGAGCAGTTCTTC. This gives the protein CASSSYSGTGAVGEQFF.

The CDR3, as DNA: TGTGCCAGCAGTTATGGCACAAACCTCGGGCGGAGCAATCAGCCCCAGCATTTT. This translates into CASSYGTNLGRSNQPQHF. The chain recombines TRBV6-2 or TRBV6-3 with TRBJ1-5, with D uncertain. V dropped 3 bases and J dropped 1 base, with 19 bases sitting between them. Per the germline V gene, CDR1 is MNHEY and CDR2 is SVGEGT. The CDR3 loop spans 18 amino acids.

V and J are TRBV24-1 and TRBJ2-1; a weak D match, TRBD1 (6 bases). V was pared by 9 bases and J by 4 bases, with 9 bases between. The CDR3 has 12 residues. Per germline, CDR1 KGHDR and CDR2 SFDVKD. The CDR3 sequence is CATGGPYNEQFF. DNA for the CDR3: TGTGCCACCGGGGGCCCATACAATGAGCAGTTCTTC.